This section outlines one TCR beta chain sequence together with its context. Its target is not known. The CDR3 is 15 residues long. V trimming: 7 bases; J trimming: 3 bases; junction bases outside the gene matches: 11. The germline gives CDR1 MNHEY, CDR2 SMNVEV (reference sequence). These data originate in a study of Ad26.COV2.S vaccination and SARS-CoV-2 variants. The assay was immunoSEQ multiplex PCR, and TCRdb's table has in-frame clones only and misses some. The table shows some 350,000 clones, with 85% occurring only once. The study's findings and limits: Participants given vaccine showed non-spike TCR breadth similar to that of placebo recipients.

As for treatment: roughly 18 received Ad26.COV2.S at low or high dose, single or two shots; 5 received placebo; per-sample allocation not given. Samples were taken on day 63 after the first vaccine or placebo injection. The receptor was isolated from a person between 18 and 65 years old who received the Ad26.COV2.S COVID-19 vaccine or a placebo. Sequenced material: peripheral blood, taken in a trial of Ad26.COV2.S vaccine versus placebo. This sequence joins TRBV27 and TRBJ2-7, with 8 bases matching TRBD2. CDR3 protein: CASISSSGRGYEQYF. For the CDR3, the DNA is TGTGCCAGCATTAGCTCCAGCGGGAGAGGCTACGAGCAGTACTTC.